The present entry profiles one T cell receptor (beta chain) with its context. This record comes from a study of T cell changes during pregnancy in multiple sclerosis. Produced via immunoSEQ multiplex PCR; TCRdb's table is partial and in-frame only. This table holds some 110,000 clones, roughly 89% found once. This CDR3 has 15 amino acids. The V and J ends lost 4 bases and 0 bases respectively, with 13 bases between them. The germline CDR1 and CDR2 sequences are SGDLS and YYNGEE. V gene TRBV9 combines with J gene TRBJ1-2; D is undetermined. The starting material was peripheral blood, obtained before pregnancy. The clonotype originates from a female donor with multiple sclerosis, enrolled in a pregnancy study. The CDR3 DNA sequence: TGTGCCAGCAGCCCTCCGAGGGTAGCTAACTATGGCTACACCTTC. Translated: CASSPPRVANYGYTF.